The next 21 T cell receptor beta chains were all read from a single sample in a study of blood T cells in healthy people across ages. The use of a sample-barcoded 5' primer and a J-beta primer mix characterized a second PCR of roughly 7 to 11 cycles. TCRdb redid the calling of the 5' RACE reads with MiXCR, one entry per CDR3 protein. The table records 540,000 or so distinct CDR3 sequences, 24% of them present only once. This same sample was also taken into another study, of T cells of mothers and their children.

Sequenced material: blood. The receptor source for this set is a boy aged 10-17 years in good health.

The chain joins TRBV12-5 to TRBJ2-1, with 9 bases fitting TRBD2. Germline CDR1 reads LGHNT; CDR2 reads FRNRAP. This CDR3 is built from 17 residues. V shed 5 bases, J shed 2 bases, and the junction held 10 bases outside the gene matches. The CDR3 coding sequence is TGTGCTAGTGGTCCCGTAGTTAGCGGGAGCGCCTACAATGAGCAGTTCTTC. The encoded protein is CASGPVVSGSAYNEQFF.

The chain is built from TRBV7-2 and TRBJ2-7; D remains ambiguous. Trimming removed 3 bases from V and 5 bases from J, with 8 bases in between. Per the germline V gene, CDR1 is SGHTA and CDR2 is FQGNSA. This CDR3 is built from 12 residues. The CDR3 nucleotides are TGTGCCAGCAGCTTGACGGTGGACGAGCAGTACTTC. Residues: CASSLTVDEQYF.

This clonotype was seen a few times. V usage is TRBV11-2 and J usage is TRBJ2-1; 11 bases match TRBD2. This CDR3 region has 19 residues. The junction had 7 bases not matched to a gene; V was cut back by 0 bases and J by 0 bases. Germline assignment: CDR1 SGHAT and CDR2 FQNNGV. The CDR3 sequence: CASSLDLGTSGLSYNEQFF. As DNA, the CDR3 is TGTGCCAGCAGCTTAGATCTCGGGACTAGCGGTCTCTCCTACAATGAGCAGTTCTTC.

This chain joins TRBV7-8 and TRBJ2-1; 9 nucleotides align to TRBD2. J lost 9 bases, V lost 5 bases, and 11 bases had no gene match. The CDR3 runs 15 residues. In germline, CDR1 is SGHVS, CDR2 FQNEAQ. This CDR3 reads CASSPPVREGSEQFF. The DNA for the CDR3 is TGTGCCAGCAGCCCCCCTGTGCGGGAGGGGAGTGAGCAGTTCTTC.

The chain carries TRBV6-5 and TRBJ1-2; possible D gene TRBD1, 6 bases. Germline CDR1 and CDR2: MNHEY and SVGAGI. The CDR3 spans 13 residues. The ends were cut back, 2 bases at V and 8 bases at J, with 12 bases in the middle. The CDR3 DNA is TGTGCCAGCAGTTACGGGGGGGCGTCGGGCTACACCTTC. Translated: CASSYGGASGYTF.

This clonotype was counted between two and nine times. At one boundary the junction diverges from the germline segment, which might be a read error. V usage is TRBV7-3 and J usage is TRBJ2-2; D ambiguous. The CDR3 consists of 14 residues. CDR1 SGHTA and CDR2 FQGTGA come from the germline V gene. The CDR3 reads CASSPNKGTEELFF. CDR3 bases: TGTGCCAGCAGCCCAAATAAAGGCACCGAGGAGCTGTTTTTT. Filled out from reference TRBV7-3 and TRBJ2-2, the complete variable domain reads GAGVSQTPSNKVTEKGKYVELRCDPISGHTALYWYRQSLGQGPEFLIYFQGTGAADDSGLPNDRFFAVRPEGSVSTLKIQRTERGDSAVYLCASSPNKGTEELFFGEGSRLTVL.

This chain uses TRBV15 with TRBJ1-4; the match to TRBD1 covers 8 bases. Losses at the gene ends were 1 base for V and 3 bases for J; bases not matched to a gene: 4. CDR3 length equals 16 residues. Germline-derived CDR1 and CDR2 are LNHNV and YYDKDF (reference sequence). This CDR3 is CATSRGQGASNEKLFF. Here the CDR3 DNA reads TGTGCCACCAGCAGAGGGCAGGGGGCTTCTAATGAAAAACTGTTTTTT. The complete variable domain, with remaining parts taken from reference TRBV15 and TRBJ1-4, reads DAMVIQNPRYQVTQFGKPVTLSCSQTLNHNVMYWYQQKSSQAPKLLFHYYDKDFNNEADTPDNFQSRRPNTSFCFLDIRSPGLGDTAMYLCATSRGQGASNEKLFFGSGTQLSVL.

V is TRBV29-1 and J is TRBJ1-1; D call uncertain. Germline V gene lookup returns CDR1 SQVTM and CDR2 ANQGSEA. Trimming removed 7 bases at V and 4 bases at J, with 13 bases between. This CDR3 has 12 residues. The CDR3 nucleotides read TGCAGCGCCCTTAAAAGGAGCACTGAAGCTTTCTTT. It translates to CSALKRSTEAFF.

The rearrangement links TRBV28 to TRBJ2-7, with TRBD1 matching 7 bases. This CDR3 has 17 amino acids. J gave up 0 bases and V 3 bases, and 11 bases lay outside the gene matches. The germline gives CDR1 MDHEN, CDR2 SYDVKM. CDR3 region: CASSFRPGQRSSYEQYF. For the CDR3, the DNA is TGTGCCAGCAGTTTTCGACCGGGACAGAGAAGCTCCTACGAGCAGTACTTC.

CDR3 sequence (DNA): TGTGCCAGCAGCAAGACAAAGGACAGAGAGCAGTTCTTC. Translated: CASSKTKDREQFF. The chain uses TRBV9 and TRBJ2-5; TRBD1 might be the D (6 bases). TRBJ2-1 matches the DNA end more closely, so the J call is doubtful. CDR1 is SGDLS, CDR2 YYNGEE, per germline. This CDR3 has 13 residues.

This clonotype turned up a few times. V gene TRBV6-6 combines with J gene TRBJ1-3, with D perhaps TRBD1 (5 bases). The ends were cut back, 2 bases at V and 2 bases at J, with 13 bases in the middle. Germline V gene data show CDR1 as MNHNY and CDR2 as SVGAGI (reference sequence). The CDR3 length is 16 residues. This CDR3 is CASSYEWGFPGNTIYF. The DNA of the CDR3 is TGTGCCAGCAGTTACGAGTGGGGGTTTCCTGGAAACACCATATATTTT.

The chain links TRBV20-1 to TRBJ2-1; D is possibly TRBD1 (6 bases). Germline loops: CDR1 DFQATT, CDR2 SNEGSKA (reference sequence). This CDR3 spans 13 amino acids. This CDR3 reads CSVAGASYNEQFF. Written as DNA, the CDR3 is TGCAGCGTAGCAGGGGCCTCCTACAATGAGCAGTTCTTC.

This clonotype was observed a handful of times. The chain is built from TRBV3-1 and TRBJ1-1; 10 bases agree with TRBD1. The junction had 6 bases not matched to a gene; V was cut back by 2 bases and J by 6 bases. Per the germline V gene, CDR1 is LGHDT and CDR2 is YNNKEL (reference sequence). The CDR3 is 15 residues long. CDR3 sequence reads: CASSQQWDRGAEAFF. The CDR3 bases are TGTGCCAGCAGCCAACAGTGGGACAGGGGAGCTGAAGCTTTCTTT.

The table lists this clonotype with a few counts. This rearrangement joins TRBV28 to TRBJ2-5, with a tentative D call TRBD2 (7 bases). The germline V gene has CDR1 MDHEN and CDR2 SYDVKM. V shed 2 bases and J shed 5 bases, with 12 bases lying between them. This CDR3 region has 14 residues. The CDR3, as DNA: TGTGCCAGCAGTTTAGGGGGGGCGCCCGAGACCCAGTACTTC. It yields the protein CASSLGGAPETQYF.

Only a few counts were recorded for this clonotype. The CDR3 region has the DNA TGTGCCATCAGTCGGAGCGGGGGGGATTACACAGATACGCAGTATTTT. Translating it yields CAISRSGGDYTDTQYF. The chain uses TRBV10-3 and TRBJ2-3, with 10 positions matching TRBD2. The CDR3 sequence is 16 residues long. The J segment lost 2 bases and the V segment lost 5 bases, leaving 7 bases of the junction unmatched. Per germline, CDR1 ENHRY and CDR2 SYGVKD.

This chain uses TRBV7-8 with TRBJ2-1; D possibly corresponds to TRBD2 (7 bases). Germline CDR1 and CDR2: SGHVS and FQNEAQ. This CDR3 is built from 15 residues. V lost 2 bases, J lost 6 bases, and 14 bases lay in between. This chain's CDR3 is CASSLSVRGLNEQFF. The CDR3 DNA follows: TGTGCCAGCAGCTTATCAGTGCGGGGGCTCAATGAGCAGTTCTTC.

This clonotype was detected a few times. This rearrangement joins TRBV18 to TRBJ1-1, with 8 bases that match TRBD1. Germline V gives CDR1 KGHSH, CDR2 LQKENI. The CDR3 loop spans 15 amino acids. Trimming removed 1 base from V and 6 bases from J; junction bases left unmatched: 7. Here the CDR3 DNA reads TGTGCCAGCTCACCACTACCACAGGGGGTGGCTGAAGCTTTCTTT. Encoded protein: CASSPLPQGVAEAFF.

The CDR3 coding sequence is TGCGCCAGCAGCCAAGGGTTAGGGACTAGCGGGGGGGATACGCAGTATTTT. This codes for CASSQGLGTSGGDTQYF. The chain carries TRBV4-3 and TRBJ2-3; 15 nucleotides match TRBD2. Unmatched junction bases numbered 5, after V lost 1 base and J lost 6 bases. Germline V lookup: CDR1 LGHNA, CDR2 YSLEER. There are 17 residues in the CDR3.

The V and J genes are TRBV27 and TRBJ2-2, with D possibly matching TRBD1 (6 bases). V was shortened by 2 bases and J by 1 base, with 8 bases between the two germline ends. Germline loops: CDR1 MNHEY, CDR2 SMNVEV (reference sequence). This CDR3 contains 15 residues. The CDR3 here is CASSLDRRNTGELFF. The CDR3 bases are TGTGCCAGCAGTTTAGACAGGAGGAACACCGGGGAGCTGTTTTTT.

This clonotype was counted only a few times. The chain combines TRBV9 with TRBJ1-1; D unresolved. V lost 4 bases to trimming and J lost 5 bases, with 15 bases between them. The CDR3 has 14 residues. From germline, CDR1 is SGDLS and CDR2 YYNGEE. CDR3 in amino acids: CASSTSEGRTEAFF. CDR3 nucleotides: TGTGCCAGCAGCACCTCGGAAGGGAGGACTGAAGCTTTCTTT.

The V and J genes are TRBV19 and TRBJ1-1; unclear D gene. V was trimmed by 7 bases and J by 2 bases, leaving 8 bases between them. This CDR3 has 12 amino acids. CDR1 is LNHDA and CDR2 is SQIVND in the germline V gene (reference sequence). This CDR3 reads CASKGANTEAFF. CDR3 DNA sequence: TGTGCCAGTAAGGGAGCAAACACTGAAGCTTTCTTT.